This T cell receptor (beta chain) is drawn from a study of control samples from healthy donors and cancer patients. The method was immunoSEQ multiplex PCR; TCRdb's version includes in-frame clones alone and lacks a portion of them. The sample consists of about 75,000 clones, roughly 84% of them appearing once. The sequenced sample was blood. This receptor was obtained from a man aged 50 or older in good health.

The CDR3 DNA is TGTGCCAGCAGTGCCGGGACAGTATTTACCTCTGGAAACACCATATATTTT. Its translation is CASSAGTVFTSGNTIYF. The V gene is TRBV2, the J gene TRBJ1-3; 7 positions match TRBD1. CDR1 and CDR2 from the germline V gene are SNHLY and FYNNEI. CDR3 length: 17 amino acids. The ends lost 4 bases at V and 0 bases at J; junction bases unmatched: 9.